This TCR beta chain was recorded in a study of blood T cell repertoires in COVID-19. Overall study: Some COVID-19 samples were acute and others convalescent; all came from the United States, Italy and Spain. In each case, the material was cDNA or gDNA derived from T cells, B-cell-depleted T cells, or PBMCs.

This CDR3 is 18 amino acids long. Losses at the gene ends were 1 base for V and 5 bases for J; bases not matched to a gene: 12. Per germline, CDR1 SGHAT and CDR2 FQNNGV. In the authors' methods: Nucleated cell counts were estimated from reference gene primer amplification. Clones were read by immunoSEQ multiplex PCR, and TCRdb kept only the in-frame ones, dropping some. V, J and clone size reflect that table, while D and trimming were determined from the DNA. The sample includes about 230,000 clones, about 85% of them seen just once. Sequencing was performed on peripheral blood. This rearrangement joins TRBV11-2 to TRBJ1-5, with 9 bases that match TRBD1. This sequence originates from a man aged 40-49 years with acute or convalescent COVID-19. The CDR3 DNA follows: TGTGCCAGCAGCTTAGTTAGAGCGACAGGGGGTCAATATCAGCCCCAGCATTTT. This encodes CASSLVRATGGQYQPQHF.